Described below is a single TCR beta chain sequence and its context. This entry is derived from a study of blood T cell repertoires in COVID-19. Trimming cost V 0 bases and J 7 bases; bases outside gene matches: 3. Germline V gives CDR1 KGHSH, CDR2 LQKENI. The CDR3 spans 15 residues. In the original workflow: Reference gene primer amplification gave estimated nucleated cell counts. Method: immunoSEQ multiplex PCR; TCRdb's copy keeps in-frame clones and lacks some. The DNA gave D and trimming, while V, J and clone size come from that table. The sample holds about 60,000 clones, 90% seen once. The TCR sequence derives from a human donor with active COVID-19. The donor label of this sample is uncertain. Sequenced input: peripheral blood. The chain recombines TRBV18 with TRBJ2-1, with 10 bases fitting TRBD2. This CDR3 is CASSPPSGGGNEQFF. CDR3 bases: TGTGCCAGCTCACCACCGAGCGGGGGGGGAAATGAGCAGTTCTTC.